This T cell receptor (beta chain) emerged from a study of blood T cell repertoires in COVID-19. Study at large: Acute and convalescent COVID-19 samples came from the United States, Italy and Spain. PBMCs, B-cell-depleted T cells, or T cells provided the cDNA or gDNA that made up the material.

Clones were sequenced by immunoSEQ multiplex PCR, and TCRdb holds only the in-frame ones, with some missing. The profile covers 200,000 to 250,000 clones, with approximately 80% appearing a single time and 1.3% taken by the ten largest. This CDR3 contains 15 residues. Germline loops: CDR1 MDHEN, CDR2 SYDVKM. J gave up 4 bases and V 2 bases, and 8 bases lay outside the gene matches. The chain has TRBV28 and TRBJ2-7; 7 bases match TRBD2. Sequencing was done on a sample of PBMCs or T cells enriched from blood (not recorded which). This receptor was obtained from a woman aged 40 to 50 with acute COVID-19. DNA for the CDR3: TGTGCCAGCAGTTTAAGGGGACTACGCGCTTACGAGCAGTACTTC. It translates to CASSLRGLRAYEQYF.